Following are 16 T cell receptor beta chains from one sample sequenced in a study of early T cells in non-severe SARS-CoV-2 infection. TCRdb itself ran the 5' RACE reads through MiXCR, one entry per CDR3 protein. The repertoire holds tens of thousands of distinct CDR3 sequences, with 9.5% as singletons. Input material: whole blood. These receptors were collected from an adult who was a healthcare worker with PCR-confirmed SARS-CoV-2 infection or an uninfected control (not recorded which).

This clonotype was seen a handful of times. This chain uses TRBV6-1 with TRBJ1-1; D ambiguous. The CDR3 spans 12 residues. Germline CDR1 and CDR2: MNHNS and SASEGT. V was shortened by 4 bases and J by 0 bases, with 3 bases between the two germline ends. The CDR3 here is CASSVMNTEAFF. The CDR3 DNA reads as TGTGCCAGCAGTGTTATGAACACTGAAGCTTTCTTT.

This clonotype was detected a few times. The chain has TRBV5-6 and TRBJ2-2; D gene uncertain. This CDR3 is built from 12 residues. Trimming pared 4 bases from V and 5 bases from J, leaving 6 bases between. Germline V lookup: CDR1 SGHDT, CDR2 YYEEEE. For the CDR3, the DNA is TGTGCCAGCAGCCTGGAGACCGGGGAGCTGTTTTTT. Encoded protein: CASSLETGELFF.

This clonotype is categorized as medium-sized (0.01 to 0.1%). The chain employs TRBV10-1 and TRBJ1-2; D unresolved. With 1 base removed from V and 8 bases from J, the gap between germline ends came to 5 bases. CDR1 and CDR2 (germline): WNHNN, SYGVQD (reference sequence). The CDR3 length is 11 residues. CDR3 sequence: CASSEYGGYTF. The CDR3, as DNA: TGCGCCAGCAGTGAGTATGGGGGCTACACCTTC.

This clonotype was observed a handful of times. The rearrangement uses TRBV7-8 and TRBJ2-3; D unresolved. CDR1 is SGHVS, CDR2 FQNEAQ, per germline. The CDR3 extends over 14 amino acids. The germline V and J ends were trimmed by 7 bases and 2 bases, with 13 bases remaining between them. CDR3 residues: CASTTRALTDTQYF. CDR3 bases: TGTGCCAGCACCACCCGGGCCCTCACAGATACGCAGTATTTT.

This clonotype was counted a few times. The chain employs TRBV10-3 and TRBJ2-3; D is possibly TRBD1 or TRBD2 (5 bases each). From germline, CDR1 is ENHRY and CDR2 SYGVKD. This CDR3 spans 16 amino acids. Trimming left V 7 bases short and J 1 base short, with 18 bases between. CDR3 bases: TGTGCCATCATGACGGGGAGTGGGACCGGCACAGATACGCAGTATTTT. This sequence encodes CAIMTGSGTGTDTQYF.

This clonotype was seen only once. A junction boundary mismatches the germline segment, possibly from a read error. The CDR3 here is CASSLLSSYYEQFF. Here the CDR3 DNA reads TGCGCCAGCAGCCTATTAAGCTCCTACTATGAGCAGTTCTTC. The chain carries TRBV5-1 and TRBJ2-1, with D unresolved. CDR3 length: 14 amino acids. Germline assignment: CDR1 SGHRS and CDR2 YFSETQ.

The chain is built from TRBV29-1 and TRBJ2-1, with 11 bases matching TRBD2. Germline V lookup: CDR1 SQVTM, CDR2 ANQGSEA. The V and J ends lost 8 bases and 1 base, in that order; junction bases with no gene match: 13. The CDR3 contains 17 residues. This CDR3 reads CSFSSSGGPVSYNEQFF. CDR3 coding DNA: TGCAGCTTCTCATCTAGCGGGGGGCCCGTGTCCTACAATGAGCAGTTCTTC.

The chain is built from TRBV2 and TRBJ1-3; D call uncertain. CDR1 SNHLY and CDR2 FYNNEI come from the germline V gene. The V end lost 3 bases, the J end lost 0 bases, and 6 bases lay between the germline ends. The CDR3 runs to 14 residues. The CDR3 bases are TGTGCCAGCAGTGACGGGCTCTCTGGAAACACCATATATTTT. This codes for CASSDGLSGNTIYF. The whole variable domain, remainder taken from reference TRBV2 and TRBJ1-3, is EPEVTQTPSHQVTQMGQEVILRCVPISNHLYFYWYRQILGQKVEFLVSFYNNEISEKSEIFDDQFSVERPDGSNFTLKIRSTKLEDSAMYFCASSDGLSGNTIYFGEGSWLTVV.

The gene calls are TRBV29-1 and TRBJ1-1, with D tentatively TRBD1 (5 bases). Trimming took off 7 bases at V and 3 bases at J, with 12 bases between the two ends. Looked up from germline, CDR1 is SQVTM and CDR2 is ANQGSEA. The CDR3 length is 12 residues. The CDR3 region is CSAGPGDTEAFF. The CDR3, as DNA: TGCAGCGCCGGCCCGGGGGACACTGAAGCTTTCTTT.

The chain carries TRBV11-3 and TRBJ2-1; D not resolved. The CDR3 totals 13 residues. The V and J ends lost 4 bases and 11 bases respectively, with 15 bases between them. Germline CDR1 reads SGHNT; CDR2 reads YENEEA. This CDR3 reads CASSSTTTGKQFF. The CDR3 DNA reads TGTGCCAGCAGCTCCACAACGACTGGGAAGCAGTTCTTC.

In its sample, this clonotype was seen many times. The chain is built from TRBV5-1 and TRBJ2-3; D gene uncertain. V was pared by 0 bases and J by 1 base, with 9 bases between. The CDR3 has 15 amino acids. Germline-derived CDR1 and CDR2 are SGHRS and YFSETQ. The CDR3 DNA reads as TGCGCCAGCAGCTTGGCAACGAGCGGCACAGATACGCAGTATTTT. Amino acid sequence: CASSLATSGTDTQYF.

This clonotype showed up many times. The CDR3: CANTTSGDSTDTQYF. CDR3 DNA sequence: TGTGCCAACACGACATCAGGGGATAGCACAGATACGCAGTATTTT. The gene calls are TRBV14 and TRBJ2-3; weak D call: TRBD1 (6 bases). CDR1 SGHDN and CDR2 FVKESK come from the germline V gene. The V end was cut by 10 bases, the J end by 0 bases, with 17 bases between. The length of the CDR3 is 15 residues.

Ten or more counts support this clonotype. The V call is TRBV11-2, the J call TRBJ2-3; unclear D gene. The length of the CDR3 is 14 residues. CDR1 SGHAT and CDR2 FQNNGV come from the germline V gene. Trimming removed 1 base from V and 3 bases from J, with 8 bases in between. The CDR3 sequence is CASSLVGETDTQYF. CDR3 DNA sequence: TGTGCCAGCAGCTTAGTCGGCGAGACAGATACGCAGTATTTT.

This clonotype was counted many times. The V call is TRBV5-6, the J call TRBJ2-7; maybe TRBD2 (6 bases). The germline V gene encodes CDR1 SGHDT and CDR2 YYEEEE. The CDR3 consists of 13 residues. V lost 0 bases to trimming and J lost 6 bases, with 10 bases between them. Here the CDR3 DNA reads TGTGCCAGCAGCTTGGAATCGGGGGTCGAGCAGTACTTC. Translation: CASSLESGVEQYF.

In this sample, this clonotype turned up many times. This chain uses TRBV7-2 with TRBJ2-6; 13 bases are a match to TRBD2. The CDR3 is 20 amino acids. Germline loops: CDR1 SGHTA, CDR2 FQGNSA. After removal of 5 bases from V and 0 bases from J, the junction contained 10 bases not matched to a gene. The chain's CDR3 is CASSPGTSGVGISGANVLTF. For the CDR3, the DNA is TGTGCCAGCAGCCCGGGGACTAGCGGGGTGGGTATCTCTGGGGCCAACGTCCTGACTTTC.

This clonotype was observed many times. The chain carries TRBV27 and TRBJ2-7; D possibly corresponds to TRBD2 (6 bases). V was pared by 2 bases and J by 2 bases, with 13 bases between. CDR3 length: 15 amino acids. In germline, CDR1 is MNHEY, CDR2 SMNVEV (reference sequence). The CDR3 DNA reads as TGTGCCAGCAGTTTAAAACGGGGAGGCCCCTACGAGCAGTACTTC. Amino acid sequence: CASSLKRGGPYEQYF.